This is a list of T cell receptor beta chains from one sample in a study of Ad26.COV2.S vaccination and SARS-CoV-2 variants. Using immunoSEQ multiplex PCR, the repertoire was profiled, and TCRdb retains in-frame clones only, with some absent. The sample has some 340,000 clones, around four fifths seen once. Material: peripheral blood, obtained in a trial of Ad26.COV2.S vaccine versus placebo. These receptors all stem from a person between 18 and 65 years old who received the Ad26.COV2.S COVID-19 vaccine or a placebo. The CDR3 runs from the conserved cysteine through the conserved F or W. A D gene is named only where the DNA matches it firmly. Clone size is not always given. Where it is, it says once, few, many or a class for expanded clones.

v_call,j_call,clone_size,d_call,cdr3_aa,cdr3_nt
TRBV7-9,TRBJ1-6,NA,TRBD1,CASSLATGALNSPLHF,TGTGCCAGCAGCTTAGCGACAGGGGCCCTCAATTCACCCCTCCACTTT
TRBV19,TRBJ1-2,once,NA,CASSITRDYGYTF,TGTGCCAGTAGTATAACACGGGACTATGGCTACACCTTC
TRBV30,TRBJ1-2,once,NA,CAWSVAGANYGYTF,TGTGCCTGGAGTGTCGCCGGAGCTAACTATGGCTACACCTTC
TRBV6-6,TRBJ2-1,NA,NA,CASSYARNEQFF,TGTGCCAGCAGTTACGCTCGGAATGAGCAGTTCTTC
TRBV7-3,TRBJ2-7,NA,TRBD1,CASSMGRTGVYEQYF,TGTGCCAGCAGTATGGGGCGGACAGGGGTATACGAGCAGTACTTC
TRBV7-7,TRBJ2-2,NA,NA,CASSEGSGELFF,TGTGCCAGCAGCGAGGGAAGCGGGGAGCTGTTTTTT
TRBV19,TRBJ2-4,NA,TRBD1,CASRQGINIQYF,TGTGCCAGCCGACAGGGGATAAACATTCAGTACTTC
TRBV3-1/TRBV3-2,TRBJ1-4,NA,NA,CASSQSGDNEKLFF,TGTGCCAGCAGCCAGTCGGGGGATAATGAAAAACTGTTTTTT
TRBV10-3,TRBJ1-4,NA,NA,CAISQSTGIEKLFF,TGTGCCATCAGTCAAAGCACAGGAATTGAAAAACTGTTTTTT
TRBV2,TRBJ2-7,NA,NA,CASSGPGRDEQYF,TGTGCCAGTTCCGGGCCGGGTCGGGACGAGCAGTACTTC
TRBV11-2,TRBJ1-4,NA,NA,CASSLAGFNEKLFF,TGTGCCAGCAGCTTAGCAGGATTTAATGAAAAACTGTTTTTT
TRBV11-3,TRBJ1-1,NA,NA,CASSRGRGTEAFF,TGTGCCAGCAGCAGGGGACGGGGGACTGAAGCTTTCTTT
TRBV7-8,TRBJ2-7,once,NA,CASSLGSPSSYEQYF,TGTGCCAGCAGCTTAGGTTCGCCGTCCTCCTACGAGCAGTACTTC
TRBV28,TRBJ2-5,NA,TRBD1,CASSSDRGQETQYF,TGTGCCAGCAGTTCAGACAGGGGGCAAGAGACCCAGTACTTC
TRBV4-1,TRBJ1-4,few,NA,CASSHIGAPPQKLFF,TGCGCCAGCAGCCATATTGGGGCACCCCCGCAGAAACTGTTTTTT
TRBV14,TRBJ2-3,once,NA,CASSQDRVSNTDTQYF,TGTGCCAGCAGCCAAGACAGGGTCTCAAACACAGATACGCAGTATTTT
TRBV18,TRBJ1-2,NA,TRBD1,CASSPGQNFNYGYTF,TGTGCCAGCTCACCGGGACAGAACTTTAACTATGGCTACACCTTC
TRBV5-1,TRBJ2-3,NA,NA,CASSEGGTDTQYF,TGCGCCAGCAGTGAGGGGGGCACAGATACGCAGTATTTT
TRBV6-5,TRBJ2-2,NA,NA,CASSRDVNTGELFF,TGTGCCAGCAGCCGGGACGTGAACACCGGGGAGCTGTTTTTT
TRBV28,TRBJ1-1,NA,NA,CATTVSMNTEAFF,TGTGCCACCACAGTTTCGATGAACACTGAAGCTTTCTTT